This T cell receptor beta chain derives from a study of cytomegalovirus exposure and HLA in healthy donors (dated 2017 in TCRdb). General notes on the study: In an earlier analysis of approximately 640 of the donors, 250 to 350 Gb of sequence data and 90 million to 130 million unique TCR beta sequences from 150 million to 200 million T cells were reported. To decide whether each TCR beta V gene segment behaved as functional or pseudogenic, an earlier analysis of several hundred of the donors relied on high-throughput TCR beta sequencing. The later analysis used no new phenotypic data to find candidate immune exposures, relying instead on TCR beta sequences and their occurrence across donors. Across approximately 420 genotyped donors of the cohort, an average of approximately 220,000 unique TCR beta nucleotide sequences per donor were sequenced, and roughly 18% of those sequences were non-productive. Of the 300 to 500 genotyped donors, over 80% were placed in the genetic ancestry cluster associated with self-reported Caucasian donors. To predict cytomegalovirus infection status, the study brought together high-throughput TCR immunosequencing, statistical association of individual TCRs with disease status, and machine learning. To study patterns of TCR occurrence, a later analysis re-analyzed previously published TCR beta repertoires from 650 to 750 donors and added high-resolution HLA genotyping. Both class I and class II loci were covered by HLA typing, at four-digit resolution. The study aimed to test whether cataloging public T cell receptors could reveal signatures of past pathogen exposure. All discovery cohort repertoires had been generated on a single sequencing platform. An early release covering over 500 HLA-typed donors comprised about 290 gigabases of sequencing data and around 80 million unique TCR sequences. In addition to the first cohort of around 670 subjects, a separate validation cohort of 130 or so different subjects was used. Using immunosequencing, the study profiled T cell repertoires from about 650 subjects and related those repertoires to cytomegalovirus serostatus. Five DR-DQ haplotypes were treated as single units for association and clustering because of strong linkage in the cohort. Typing coverage varied by locus: roughly 629-630 donors for A, B, C, DRB1 and DQB1; 522 for DQA1; 606 for DPA1; under 490 for DPB1. Donor age, sex, ethnicity and CMV serostatus were collected together with the repertoire data. Genome-wide SNP genotypes for about 65% of the roughly 670 donors were used in a later genetic analysis, which treated that subset as a discovery cohort. Summary of the overall study and its limitations: A further reported finding was that TCR beta sequences accurately predicted the HLA-A and HLA-B alleles for most subjects in the first cohort. When HLA alleles, especially DR and DQ, strongly co-occurred, attributing TCR associations to individual alleles was difficult. The study listed 150 to 200 TCR beta chains as associated with cytomegalovirus. A later analysis reported that several top co-occurrence clusters appeared linked to parvovirus B19, influenza, CMV and Epstein-Barr virus. Roughly 15 rarely observed V segments, including chromosome 9 orphons, were excluded from the earlier analysis of several hundred of the donors because counts were too low. The classifier was reported to diagnose cytomegalovirus status with high specificity and sensitivity in both the original and validation cohorts. Roughly uniform sequencing depth across donors was assumed in presence/absence analyses, although this assumption may not hold. Correlated functional status among segregating V segments might be attributable to linkage disequilibrium, but an unknown experimental factor could not be ruled out. This cohort had only TCR beta chains sequenced, and the lack of alpha or paired-chain data limited which features could be detected. A later analysis found that HLA-associated TCR beta chains were more clonally expanded and had lower generation probabilities than equally common non-associated chains. According to the authors, the approach could potentially be generalized to other disease states and immunological phenotypes. Across donors, most TCR sequences were observed very rarely, whereas some public TCRs were present in many individuals. The sequencing pipeline was judged likely to have produced a cluster of highly shared sequence variants as a technical artifact. A later genetic analysis reported fewer N-insertions in productive TCRs among donors in an Asian-associated ancestry cluster than the approximately 670-donor mean. Specific HLA alleles were associated with over 15,000 TCR beta sequences at a false discovery rate of 0.05 in a later analysis. In a later analysis, the rate of TCR association differed among HLA loci, with DRB1 alleles having the most associated TCRs and HLA-C alleles having the fewest. Because the 87-base-pair reads could not distinguish some IMGT-functional V segments, including TRBV6-2 and TRBV6-3, those segments were excluded. Because HLA typing was missing for some donors at each locus, association tests included only the typed subset. In vitro tests confirmed that a few of the cytomegalovirus-associated TCR beta chains recognize cytomegalovirus antigens. In an earlier analysis of 587 of the donors, most TCR beta V segments were observed in productive rearrangements about 90% or about 30% of the time, broadly matching IMGT annotations. The only immune exposure information available for the cohort was CMV serostatus. According to a later analysis, most CMV-associated TCR beta chains appeared to be HLA-restricted, and the HLA associations seemed to be driven largely by CMV exposure. In a later genetic analysis, a missense DCLRE1C variant was associated with V-gene and J-gene trimming of TCR beta chains, and the association was replicated in an independent cohort.

Measured from the cysteine to the phenylalanine, the CDR3 is 16 residues long. The entry retains the CDR3 DNA only, 48 bases that are in frame from base 1. In the germline V gene (reference sequence), CDR1 corresponds to MNHEY and CDR2 to SMNVEV. The V end gives up 5 bases and the J end 4 bases, leaving 6 bases in the junction not matched to a gene. In total, around 600 healthy bone marrow donors made up the cohort. Cohort members were all nominally healthy when sampled, although unrecorded immune exposures were likely present. The donor was CMV seronegative and belonged to the group of 352 seronegative cohort members. A peripheral blood sample was collected from each donor, and TCR beta sequencing was performed on peripheral blood mononuclear cells. The Qiagen DNeasy Blood Extraction Kit was used to extract genomic DNA from the blood cell samples. Note on this clone: Its antigen is currently not known. It has no much larger one-base neighbor in the sample; base qualities were not kept.

The library was produced with the immunoSEQ multiplex PCR assay. For the multiplex PCR, a mixture combining 60 forward primers for TCR Vbeta segments and 13 reverse primers for TCR Jbeta segments was used. Amplification of the CDR3 region of rearranged TCR beta genes was performed with a multiplex PCR assay on genomic DNA. The Illumina HiSeq System was used to sequence the amplified TCR beta libraries as 87-base-pair reads. In the original analysis: A later analysis counted about 80 million unique TCR beta chains across the 690 or so repertoires, and about 10 million of these chains were shared by at least two donors. To remove PCR and sequencing errors, raw reads were error-corrected and collapsed into unique sequences using a nearest-neighbor algorithm that merged closely related sequences. Alignment of CDR3 sequences to IMGT reference sequences was used to assign V, D and J gene segments. For a sequence to be retained, at least a six-nucleotide match to both a V gene segment and a J gene segment was required. Rearrangements were called productive when the CDR3 lacked stop codons and stayed in frame with V and J; all others were non-productive. Following IMGT convention, CDR3 was defined as the stretch from the second conserved V-encoded cysteine up to the conserved J-encoded phenylalanine. In an earlier analysis of approximately 590 of the donors, sequences lacking an unambiguous match to a single V gene segment were excluded. In an earlier analysis of a few hundred of the donors, a V segment was called functional when productive rearrangements were above 56.7%, and segregating when the standard deviation between donors exceeded 5%. A statistical classification framework was developed to diagnose cytomegalovirus status using the catalog of TCR beta chain sequences. A later analysis assigned V and J genes by comparing TCR nucleotide sequences with IMGT/GENE-DB human TR gene sequences. In a later analysis, CDR3 sequences and most-parsimonious VDJ recombination scenarios were assigned using the TCRdist pipeline. A later analysis defined each TCR beta chain by its CDR3 amino acid sequence plus V-gene family, and excluded reads lacking a unique V-gene family. To address suspected cross-contamination and a sequencing artifact, a later analysis removed 550 to 750 highly shared, low-generation-probability nucleotide sequences. A later analysis calculated a clonal expansion index for each public chain from normalized within-repertoire ranks of inferred template counts. In a later analysis, generation probabilities were computed using a VDJ recombination model fitted to out-of-frame rearrangements, and the results were checked against IGoR. Hypergeometric tests were used in a later analysis to score TCR-TCR, TCR-HLA and TCR-CMV co-occurrence, with a repertoire-size bias correction applied to the TCR pairs. False discovery rates were estimated in a later analysis by permuting HLA or CMV assignments 20 times. A later analysis grouped co-occurring TCRs with DBSCAN, adding TCRdist sequence similarity when clustering within HLA-allele-positive subsets. For co-occurrence clustering, repertoires with fewer than 30,000 or more than 120,000 public chains were excluded, along with roughly five repertoires with anomalous nucleotide sharing. The source is immuneACCESS, and TCRdb retained only in-frame sequences with V and J called. Part of the clones is not carried over; for the studies checked, unresolved V genes explain less than half of this, and the remainder is unexplained. The DNA was the basis for D and trimming; V, J and clone size are from that table. The sample table contains roughly 130,000 clones; only one count was recorded for around 83% of them. Around 1.2% of the sample lies in the top ten.

What was sequenced was PBMCs. The chain links TRBV27 with TRBJ2-1; TRBD2 agrees with 12 junctional bases. The TCR originated in a girl aged 2 to 9 in good health and CMV-seronegative. The CDR3 protein sequence reads: CASSRGLAGTYNEQFF. The bases read TGTGCCAGCAGTCGCGGACTAGCGGGGACTTACAATGAGCAGTTCTTC.